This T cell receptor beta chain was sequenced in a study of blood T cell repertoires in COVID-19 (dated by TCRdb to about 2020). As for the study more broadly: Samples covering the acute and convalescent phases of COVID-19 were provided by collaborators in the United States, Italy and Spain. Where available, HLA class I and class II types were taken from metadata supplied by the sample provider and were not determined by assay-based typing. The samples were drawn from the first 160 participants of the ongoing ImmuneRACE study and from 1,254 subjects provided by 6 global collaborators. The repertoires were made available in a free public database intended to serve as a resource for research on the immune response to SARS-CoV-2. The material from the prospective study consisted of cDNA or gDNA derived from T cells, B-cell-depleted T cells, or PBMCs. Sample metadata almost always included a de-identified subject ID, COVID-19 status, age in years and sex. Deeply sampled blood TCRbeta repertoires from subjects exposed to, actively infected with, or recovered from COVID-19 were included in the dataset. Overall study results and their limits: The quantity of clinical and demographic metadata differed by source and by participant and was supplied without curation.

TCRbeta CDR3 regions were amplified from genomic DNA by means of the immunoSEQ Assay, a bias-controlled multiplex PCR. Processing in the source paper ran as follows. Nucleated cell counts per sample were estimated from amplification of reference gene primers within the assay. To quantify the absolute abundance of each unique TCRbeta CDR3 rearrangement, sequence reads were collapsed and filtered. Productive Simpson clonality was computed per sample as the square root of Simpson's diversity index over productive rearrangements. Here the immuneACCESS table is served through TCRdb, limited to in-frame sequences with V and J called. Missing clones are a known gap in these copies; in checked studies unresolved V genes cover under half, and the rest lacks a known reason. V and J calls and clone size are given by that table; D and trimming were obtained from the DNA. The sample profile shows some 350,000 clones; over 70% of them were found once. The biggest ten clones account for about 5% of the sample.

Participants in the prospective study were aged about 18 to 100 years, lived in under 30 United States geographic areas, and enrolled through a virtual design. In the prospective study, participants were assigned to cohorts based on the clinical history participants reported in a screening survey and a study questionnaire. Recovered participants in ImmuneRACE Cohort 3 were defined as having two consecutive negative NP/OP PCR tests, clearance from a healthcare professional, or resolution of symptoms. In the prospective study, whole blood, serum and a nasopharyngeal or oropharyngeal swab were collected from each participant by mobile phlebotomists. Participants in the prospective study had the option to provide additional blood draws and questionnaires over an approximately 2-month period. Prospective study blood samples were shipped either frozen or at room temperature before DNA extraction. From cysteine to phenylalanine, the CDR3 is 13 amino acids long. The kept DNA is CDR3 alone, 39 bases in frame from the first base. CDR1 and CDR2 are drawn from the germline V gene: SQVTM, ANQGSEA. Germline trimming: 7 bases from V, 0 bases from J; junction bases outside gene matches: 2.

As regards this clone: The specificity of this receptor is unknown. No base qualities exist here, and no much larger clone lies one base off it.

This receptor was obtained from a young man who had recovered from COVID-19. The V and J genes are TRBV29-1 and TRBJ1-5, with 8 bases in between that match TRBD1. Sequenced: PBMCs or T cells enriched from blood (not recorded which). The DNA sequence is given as TGCAGCGCCACAGGGGGTAGCAATCAGCCCCAGCATTTT. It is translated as CSATGGSNQPQHF.